Reported below is one TCR beta chain. Its antigen is currently not known. Base qualities are not provided; no much larger clone lies one nucleotide away. V was cut back by 3 bases and J by 4 bases, leaving a gap of 13 bases between them. CDR1 and CDR2, looked up from the germline V gene, are SGDLS and YYNGEE. The CDR3 starts with the cysteine, ends with the phenylalanine, and has 14 residues. Kept here is only the CDR3 DNA, which spans 42 bases and is read in frame from base 1. The data belong to a study of technical replicates of blood from several donors (dated by TCRdb to 2016 to 2017). Libraries were made using the immunoSEQ multiplex PCR assay. TCRdb retrieved this table from immuneACCESS and kept in-frame rearrangements only. Not all clones are present; in checked studies, unresolved V genes account for under half, and no reason is known for the remainder. The sample profile shows 79,000 or so clones; over 90% of them were found once. About 0.38% of the sample is held by the ten biggest clonotypes.

Material: T cells isolated from PBMCs. This clonotype originated in a human donor in good health. This chain is built from TRBV9 and TRBJ1-1; possibly the D gene is TRBD1, per 6 matching bases. The nucleotides are TGTGCCAGCAGCGCCGACAGGCTGTTCACTGAAGCTTTCTTT. The encoded protein is CASSADRLFTEAFF. Here the CDR3 is joined to the reference TRBV9 and TRBJ1-1 genes, and the full variable domain is: DSGVTQTPKHLITATGQRVTLRCSPRSGDLSVYWYQQSLDQGLQFLIQYYNGEERAKGNILERFSAQQFPDLHSELNLSSLELGDSALYFCASSADRLFTEAFFGQGTRLTVV.